This T cell receptor (beta chain) was observed in a study of T cells in Graves' hyperthyroidism and ophthalmopathy. Hyperthyroidism patients were newly diagnosed, had disease duration under 2 months, and were aged 18 to 65 years. Those patients with uncontrolled infection, other autoimmune disease, pregnancy or lactation were excluded. Germline V gene sequence: CDR1 DFQATT, CDR2 SNEGSKA (reference sequence). There are 12 residues in the CDR3. Trimming took off 0 bases at V and 3 bases at J, with 3 bases between the two ends. Amplified TCR beta CDR3 regions derived from RNA transcripts. First-round RT-PCR with HTBI primers amplified the TCR CDR3 region. TCRdb re-called the multiplex PCR reads with MiXCR, one entry per CDR3 protein. The sample lists roughly 500,000 distinct CDR3 sequences, roughly 14% occurring once. This clonotype has at least ten counts.

The sequenced sample consisted of blood. The chain couples TRBV20-1 to TRBJ1-5; D remains ambiguous. The sequence was collected from a woman aged 25 to 39 with Graves' hyperthyroidism that later progressed to Graves' ophthalmopathy. The CDR3 loop reads CSARDNNQPQHF. CDR3 sequence (DNA): TGCAGTGCTAGAGATAACAATCAGCCCCAGCATTTT.